Listed below are T cell receptor beta chains from one sample, sequenced in a study of OX40 agonist ivuxolimab in advanced cancers. Sequencing used immunoSEQ multiplex PCR; TCRdb keeps in-frame clones, though not all of them. The sample records roughly 60,000 clones, roughly 83% being singletons. The sample here was CD4+ or CD8+ T cells sorted from blood, taken in a trial of the OX40 agonist ivuxolimab. The source is an adult with an advanced solid tumor such as melanoma, head and neck, liver or kidney cancer. Both conserved end residues are part of each CDR3. D genes are given only for firm matches. Part of the rows lack a size; the others show once, few, many or a class for expanded clones.

v_call,d_call,j_call,clone_size,cdr3_aa,cdr3_nt
TRBV9,.,TRBJ1-2,.,CASSVNWQADYGYTF,TGTGCCAGCAGCGTAAATTGGCAGGCTGACTATGGCTACACCTTC
TRBV9,.,TRBJ2-1,.,CASSLLGGRDYNEQFF,TGTGCCAGCAGCCTTCTCGGGGGACGAGACTACAATGAGCAGTTCTTC
TRBV18,TRBD1,TRBJ2-7,.,CASSRRASHGTDSYEQYF,TGTGCCAGCTCACGACGGGCGTCCCATGGGACAGACTCCTACGAGCAGTACTTC
TRBV5-1,TRBD1,TRBJ1-2,.,CASSSRTGGGGYGYTF,TGCGCCAGCAGCTCTCGGACAGGGGGTGGCGGCTATGGCTACACCTTC
TRBV30,.,TRBJ2-3,medium-sized,CAWSAGDTQYF,TGTGCCTGGAGTGCGGGGGATACGCAGTATTTT
TRBV7-2,.,TRBJ2-7,.,CASSSRVAYEQYF,TGTGCCAGCAGCTCGCGGGTGGCTTACGAGCAGTACTTC
TRBV11-2,TRBD2,TRBJ2-7,once,CASSLDPSGYEQYF,TGTGCCAGCAGCTTAGATCCTAGCGGGTACGAGCAGTACTTC
TRBV7-2,.,TRBJ1-1,.,CASSHRTENTEAFF,TGTGCCAGCAGCCACCGGACAGAGAACACTGAAGCTTTCTTT
TRBV5-1,.,TRBJ2-5,.,CASSLGSQETQYF,TGCGCCAGCAGCTTGGGGAGCCAAGAGACCCAGTACTTC
TRBV5-6,.,TRBJ1-3,.,CASSLSGTAFSGNTIYF,TGTGCCAGCAGCTTGAGTGGCACCGCGTTCTCTGGAAACACCATATATTTT
TRBV4-1,TRBD1,TRBJ1-6,few,CASSQDDGMGTGGSPLHF,TGCGCCAGCAGCCAAGATGACGGGATGGGGACAGGGGGTTCACCCCTCCACTTT
TRBV18,.,TRBJ1-1,.,CASSPPPGVNTEAFF,TGTGCCAGCTCACCACCTCCGGGGGTGAACACTGAAGCTTTCTTT
TRBV10-2,.,TRBJ1-4,.,CASSGQSDEKLFF,TGCGCCAGCAGCGGACAGTCCGATGAAAAACTGTTTTTT
TRBV5-5,.,TRBJ1-4,.,CASSGGAANEKLFF,TGTGCCAGCAGCGGGGGGGCTGCTAATGAAAAACTGTTTTTT
TRBV2,.,TRBJ2-2,once,CASSGAGSSGELFF,TGTGCCAGCAGTGGGGCAGGGTCGAGCGGGGAGCTGTTTTTT
TRBV18,TRBD1,TRBJ1-5,.,CASSSAGQGEQPQHF,TGTGCCAGCTCTTCAGCCGGACAGGGTGAACAGCCCCAGCATTTT
TRBV14,.,TRBJ2-3,.,CASSQVGGDLTDTQYF,TGTGCCAGCAGCCAAGTAGGGGGAGACCTCACAGATACGCAGTATTTT
TRBV28,.,TRBJ2-7,.,CASLGGGAREQYF,TGTGCCAGTTTAGGAGGGGGGGCTAGGGAGCAGTACTTC
TRBV25-1,.,TRBJ2-1,.,CASRGGQEYNEQFF,TGTGCCAGCAGGGGAGGACAGGAATACAATGAGCAGTTCTTC
TRBV30,.,TRBJ2-2,.,CAWSKAGITGELFF,TGTGCCTGGAGTAAAGCGGGCATCACCGGGGAGCTGTTTTTT
TRBV27,.,TRBJ2-7,.,CASSSARTYEQYF,TGTGCCAGCAGTTCCGCTAGGACCTACGAGCAGTACTTC
TRBV28,TRBD2,TRBJ2-7,.,CASCSGGAYEQYF,TGTGCCAGCTGTAGCGGGGGGGCCTACGAGCAGTACTTC
TRBV7-6,.,TRBJ2-2,.,CASSPRAGYTGELFF,TGTGCCAGCAGCCCGAGGGCAGGGTACACCGGGGAGCTGTTTTTT
TRBV5-8,.,TRBJ1-1,.,CASSLQENTEAFF,TGTGCCAGCAGCTTGCAGGAGAACACTGAAGCTTTCTTT
TRBV6-5,.,TRBJ2-7,.,CASSHGASLTYEQYF,TGTGCCAGCAGCCACGGTGCTAGCTTAACCTACGAGCAGTACTTC
TRBV18,TRBD2,TRBJ2-1,.,CASSPQDSGGVYNEQFF,TGTGCCAGCTCACCTCAAGATAGCGGGGGGGTATACAATGAGCAGTTCTTC
TRBV7-7,.,TRBJ2-3,.,CASSLAFGTDTQYF,TGTGCTAGCAGCTTAGCATTCGGGACAGATACGCAGTATTTT
TRBV7-2,TRBD2,TRBJ2-7,.,CASSLPRVSAGGPSYEQYF,TGTGCCAGCAGCTTACCACGCGTATCCGCGGGGGGGCCCTCCTACGAGCAGTACTTC
TRBV6-5,.,TRBJ1-6,.,CASRGGYNSPLHF,TGTGCCAGCAGGGGGGGCTATAATTCACCCCTCCACTTT
TRBV30,.,TRBJ1-1,few,CAFRSKNTEAFF,TGTGCCTTCCGTTCGAAGAACACTGAAGCTTTCTTT
TRBV27,.,TRBJ2-1,.,CASSLGRDISYNEQFF,TGTGCCAGCAGTTTAGGCCGGGACATCTCCTACAATGAGCAGTTCTTC
TRBV7-3,.,TRBJ2-7,.,CASSLTKNYEQYF,TGTGCCAGCAGCTTAACGAAGAACTACGAGCAGTACTTC
TRBV4-2,.,TRBJ2-5,.,CASSQAGGRGQETQYF,TGTGCCAGCAGCCAAGCCGGGGGCAGGGGACAAGAGACCCAGTACTTC
TRBV6-5,TRBD2,TRBJ2-3,.,CASSYASGGTDTQYF,TGTGCCAGCAGTTACGCTAGCGGGGGGACAGATACGCAGTATTTT
TRBV7-2,.,TRBJ2-5,.,CASSLVDGTQYF,TGTGCCAGCAGCTTAGTCGACGGGACCCAGTACTTC
TRBV7-2,TRBD2,TRBJ2-3,.,CASSLGRRGDTDTQYF,TGTGCCAGCAGCTTAGGAAGGCGGGGGGACACAGATACGCAGTATTTT
TRBV23-1,.,TRBJ2-6,.,CASSHGGGANVLTF,TGCGCCAGCAGCCATGGAGGTGGGGCCAACGTCCTGACTTTC